This record concerns one TCR beta chain sequence. What it binds is unknown. V was cut by 5 bases and J by 2 bases, with 12 bases left in between. The CDR3 loop spans 14 amino acids. In germline, CDR1 is KGHSH, CDR2 LQKENI. These data are taken from a study of CD8+ T cells in alopecia areata. Study overall: A 6-month period off drug followed tofacitinib, which lasted 6 to 18 months. Study findings and constraints: There were also resident alphabeta T cells of normal skin sequenced in scalp samples.

Following RNA extraction, reverse transcription yielded cDNA that acted as the sequencing template. TCRdb's copy holds only in-frame clones and misses some; the assay was immunoSEQ multiplex PCR. The sample records 110,000 to 150,000 clones, roughly 64% being singletons. Alopecia areata patients gave lesional scalp punch biopsies and peripheral blood samples. Sorting from PBMCs produced CD4+ and CD8+ T cells. V is TRBV18 and J is TRBJ2-5; a possible D gene is TRBD2 (5 bases). The receptor was isolated from a human donor with alopecia areata. The source material was CD4+ T cells sorted from blood, sampled at week 0. The DNA of the CDR3 is TGTGCCAGCTCAGACAAAGCGGTACAAGAGACCCAGTACTTC. The encoded protein is CASSDKAVQETQYF.